Listed here are 30 T cell receptor beta chains from one sample, sequenced in a study of CD8 T cells in Susac syndrome (dated by TCRdb to between 2018 and 2021). Library method: the immunoSEQ multiplex PCR assay. RNA was extracted using the RNeasy kit, and about 0.5 to 1 microgram was reverse transcribed with random hexamers. TCRdb reran the public reads through fastp at Q25 and MiXCR, keeping productive beta chains. Records with the same CDR3 protein are collapsed into one entry carrying the most frequent genes and DNA. The sample includes some 200,000 distinct CDR3 sequences, with 95% observed a single time. The top ten hold 0.085% to 0.095% of the sample. Material: CD4+ T cells from PBMCs. These receptors were taken from a human donor with multiple sclerosis.

The V gene is TRBV6-6, the J gene TRBJ2-5, with D perhaps matching TRBD1 or TRBD2 (5 bases each). Germline V gene lookup returns CDR1 MNHNY and CDR2 SVGAGI (reference sequence). The CDR3 loop spans 13 amino acids. Trimming pared 8 bases from V and 4 bases from J, leaving 14 bases between. The CDR3 loop is CASGPSGTETQYF. In DNA, the CDR3 is TGTGCCAGCGGGCCCTCAGGGACAGAGACCCAGTACTTC.

CDR3 region: CATSAPPSGEQFF. DNA of the CDR3: TGTGCCACCAGTGCCCCCCCATCGGGTGAGCAGTTCTTC. This chain joins TRBV24-1 and TRBJ2-1, with D hard to call. This CDR3 region has 13 residues. V lost 5 bases to trimming and J lost 9 bases, with 13 bases between them. From germline, CDR1 is KGHDR and CDR2 SFDVKD.

The rearrangement uses TRBV20-1 and TRBJ2-6; tentatively, D is TRBD2 (5 bases). Trimming removed 6 bases at V and 4 bases at J, with 10 bases between. This CDR3 region has 13 residues. The germline gives CDR1 DFQATT, CDR2 SNEGSKA (reference sequence). This CDR3 is CSAGLAGANVLTF. The DNA of the CDR3 is TGCAGTGCCGGACTGGCCGGGGCCAACGTCCTGACTTTC.

This chain uses TRBV6-5 with TRBJ1-2; the D gene is possibly TRBD1 (6 bases). The germline V and J ends were trimmed by 8 bases and 7 bases, with 17 bases remaining between them. The germline gives CDR1 MNHEY, CDR2 SVGAGI. This CDR3 region has 13 residues. Here the CDR3 reads CASGRGRGSGYTF. CDR3 in DNA: TGTGCCAGCGGCCGGGGGCGTGGGAGTGGCTACACCTTC.

The CDR3 is CASSSRQSTDTQYF. The DNA for the CDR3 is TGTGCCAGCAGCTCACGACAGTCCACAGATACGCAGTATTTT. The rearrangement joins TRBV7-3 to TRBJ2-3, with D perhaps matching TRBD1 (5 bases). CDR3 length: 14 amino acids. V was trimmed by 4 bases and J by 2 bases, leaving 10 bases between them. Per germline, CDR1 SGHTA and CDR2 FQGTGA.

This chain uses TRBV29-1 with TRBJ2-7; 7 nucleotides agree with TRBD1. V lost 4 bases to trimming and J lost 7 bases; unmatched junction nucleotides: 13. Looked up from germline, CDR1 is SQVTM and CDR2 is ANQGSEA. This CDR3 has 14 residues. CDR3 DNA sequence: TGCAGCGTTGGTGAGGGACAGCGCTTTACAGAGCAGTACTTC. Translated, it gives CSVGEGQRFTEQYF.

The chain has TRBV7-9 and TRBJ2-4, with 10 bases fitting TRBD2. Germline V gene lookup returns CDR1 SEHNR and CDR2 FQNEAQ (reference sequence). This CDR3 is 13 amino acids long. After removal of 5 bases from V and 10 bases from J, the junction contained 5 bases not matched to a gene. DNA for the CDR3: TGTGCCAGCAGCCCCACTAGCGGGGCTATTCAGTACTTC. Translation gives CASSPTSGAIQYF.

This sequence joins TRBV9 and TRBJ1-5; no clear D. V was clipped by 4 bases and J by 5 bases, with 10 bases between them. The CDR3 is 13 residues long. Germline lookup yields CDR1 SGDLS and CDR2 YYNGEE. In DNA form, the CDR3 reads TGTGCCAGCAGCCTAGACGGTGATCAGCCCCAGCATTTT. This translates into CASSLDGDQPQHF. The variable domain in full, completed from reference TRBV9 and TRBJ1-5, reads DSGVTQTPKHLITATGQRVTLRCSPRSGDLSVYWYQQSLDQGLQFLIQYYNGEERAKGNILERFSAQQFPDLHSELNLSSLELGDSALYFCASSLDGDQPQHFGDGTRLSIL.

The chain couples TRBV29-1 to TRBJ2-7, with 9 bases aligning to TRBD1. The CDR3 spans 13 residues. V shed 6 bases, J shed 3 bases, and the junction held 6 bases outside the gene matches. The germline V gene encodes CDR1 SQVTM and CDR2 ANQGSEA. CDR3 nucleotide sequence: TGCAGCGTAACGAAGACAGGGGGCTACGAGCAGTACTTC. The encoded protein is CSVTKTGGYEQYF.

This rearrangement joins TRBV30 to TRBJ1-2, with D tentatively TRBD1 (6 bases). The CDR3 loop spans 14 amino acids. V gave up 2 bases and J gave up 4 bases, with 14 bases separating them. Germline V gene sequence: CDR1 GTSNPN, CDR2 SVGIG (reference sequence). For the CDR3, the DNA is TGTGCCTGGAGTCAGGGGCGGGGTAGCTATGGCTACACCTTC. This gives the protein CAWSQGRGSYGYTF.

The rearrangement links TRBV6-5 to TRBJ2-7; tentative D call: TRBD2 (5 bases). Germline-derived CDR1 and CDR2 are MNHEY and SVGAGI. CDR3 length: 13 amino acids. The V gene lost 6 bases and the J gene lost 4 bases, with 13 bases spanning the gap. The CDR3 DNA follows: TGTGCCAGCAGGGCCCTCGCGGGTTACGAGCAGTACTTC. This sequence encodes CASRALAGYEQYF.

The table lists this clonotype with a few counts. This sequence joins TRBV5-4 and TRBJ2-3, with 8 bases fitting TRBD1. The germline V gene has CDR1 SGHNT and CDR2 YYREEE (reference sequence). CDR3 length equals 14 residues. The junction had 1 base not matched to a gene; V was cut back by 3 bases and J by 1 base. The CDR3 region is CASSSGQGTDTQYF. CDR3 in DNA: TGTGCCAGCAGCTCGGGACAGGGCACAGATACGCAGTATTTT.

A single count supports this clonotype. V gene TRBV27 combines with J gene TRBJ2-7; 10 positions agree with TRBD2. Germline CDR1 reads MNHEY; CDR2 reads SMNVEV (reference sequence). This CDR3 is built from 15 residues. V shed 4 bases and J 4 bases; nucleotides not matched to a gene: 7. For the CDR3, the DNA is TGTGCCAGCAGTTCCTATAGCGGGAGGCAATACGAGCAGTACTTC. Translation gives CASSSYSGRQYEQYF.

The rearrangement uses TRBV2 and TRBJ1-2; D unresolved. The CDR3 runs to 15 residues. Per the germline V gene, CDR1 is SNHLY and CDR2 is FYNNEI. Trimming cost V 3 bases and J 4 bases, with 15 bases left between them. The CDR3 DNA sequence: TGTGCCAGCAGTGACGGAAGGGAAGGCCCCTATGGCTACACCTTC. It yields the protein CASSDGREGPYGYTF. Filled out from reference TRBV2 and TRBJ1-2, the complete variable domain reads EPEVTQTPSHQVTQMGQEVILRCVPISNHLYFYWYRQILGQKVEFLVSFYNNEISEKSEIFDDQFSVERPDGSNFTLKIRSTKLEDSAMYFCASSDGREGPYGYTFGSGTRLTVV.

The chain uses TRBV20-1 and TRBJ2-3; 10 bases agree with TRBD2. Unmatched junction bases numbered 22, after V lost 1 base and J lost 0 bases. The CDR3 runs 22 residues. From germline, CDR1 is DFQATT and CDR2 SNEGSKA (reference sequence). This chain's CDR3 is CSARATPGTSGGGTASTDTQYF. The CDR3 bases are TGCAGTGCTAGAGCCACCCCAGGCACGAGCGGGGGGGGCACTGCTAGCACAGATACGCAGTATTTT.

The chain couples TRBV3-1 to TRBJ2-3; the D call may be TRBD1 or TRBD2 (5 bases each). This CDR3 comprises 14 residues. The germline V and J ends were trimmed by 6 bases and 6 bases, with 16 bases remaining between them. CDR1 is LGHDT and CDR2 is YNNKEL in the germline V gene (reference sequence). The CDR3 nucleotides read TGTGCCAGCAGTCGGACGGGACGGACGGATACGCAGTATTTT. Its protein product is CASSRTGRTDTQYF.

This sequence joins TRBV20-1 and TRBJ2-7; the match to TRBD2 covers 16 bases. V lost 5 bases to trimming and J lost 3 bases; unmatched junction nucleotides: 10. There are 17 residues in the CDR3. Germline V gene data show CDR1 as DFQATT and CDR2 as SNEGSKA (reference sequence). This CDR3 reads CSADLGTSGRENYEQYF. The CDR3 DNA reads TGCAGTGCTGATCTCGGGACTAGCGGGAGGGAGAACTACGAGCAGTACTTC.

The V call is TRBV20-1, the J call TRBJ1-5; D is undetermined. Germline lookup yields CDR1 DFQATT and CDR2 SNEGSKA (reference sequence). The V end lost 3 bases, the J end lost 5 bases, and 8 bases lay between the germline ends. The CDR3 has 12 amino acids. The CDR3, as DNA: TGCAGTGCTAGGGCTGTGGATCAGCCCCAGCATTTT. It specifies CSARAVDQPQHF.

CDR3: CSAPSRLRPQETQYF. In DNA, the CDR3 is TGCAGTGCCCCTTCCCGACTTCGACCCCAAGAGACCCAGTACTTC. The V gene is TRBV20-1, the J gene TRBJ2-5; D unresolved. Germline V gene sequence: CDR1 DFQATT, CDR2 SNEGSKA (reference sequence). V shed 6 bases and J shed 1 base, with 18 bases lying between them. CDR3 length equals 15 residues.

In this sample, this clonotype turned up once. The chain recombines TRBV7-6 with TRBJ2-6; D is unclear. Germline lookup yields CDR1 SGHVS and CDR2 FNYEAQ. Between the trimmed V and J ends, which lost 3 bases and 4 bases, there was a span of 13 bases. The CDR3 is 16 amino acids. CDR3 nucleotide sequence: TGTGCCAGCAGCTTCTCCTCGGTGTCAGGGGCCAACGTCCTGACTTTC. Its protein product is CASSFSSVSGANVLTF.

J is TRBJ1-1 and V is TRBV5-1; perhaps TRBD1 as D (5 bases). This CDR3 contains 14 residues. Germline-derived CDR1 and CDR2 are SGHRS and YFSETQ. V was cut by 4 bases and J by 1 base, with 11 bases left in between. CDR3: CASSLGQTNTEAFF. CDR3 bases: TGCGCCAGCAGCCTCGGACAAACGAACACTGAAGCTTTCTTT.

V is TRBV7-3 and J is TRBJ2-1, with 7 bases that match TRBD2. Trimming removed 5 bases from V and 0 bases from J; junction bases left unmatched: 7. The CDR3 extends over 16 amino acids. Looked up from germline, CDR1 is SGHTA and CDR2 is FQGTGA. DNA of the CDR3: TGTGCCAGCAGCAGAGGCGGCGGGAGCTCCTACAATGAGCAGTTCTTC. Residues: CASSRGGGSSYNEQFF.

This clonotype has just one count. The rearrangement uses TRBV20-1 and TRBJ1-2; D call uncertain. The CDR3 length is 14 residues. V gave up 1 base and J gave up 5 bases, with 14 bases separating them. CDR1 and CDR2 from the germline V gene are DFQATT and SNEGSKA (reference sequence). The CDR3 DNA reads TGCAGTGCTAGAGGGAGGACCACCTATTATGGCTACACCTTC. Protein product: CSARGRTTYYGYTF.

This chain joins TRBV29-1 and TRBJ2-2; no firm D call. CDR3 length equals 14 residues. Germline CDR1 is SQVTM and CDR2 is ANQGSEA. V lost 8 bases and J lost 6, with 19 bases in between. DNA for the CDR3: TGCAGCCCCGAGTCTTCCCCCCGGGCCGGGGAGCTGTTTTTT. Its protein product is CSPESSPRAGELFF.

V usage is TRBV6-6 and J usage is TRBJ1-5; TRBD1 matches at 7 bases. Germline CDR1 is MNHNY and CDR2 is SVGAGI (reference sequence). The CDR3 sequence is 14 residues long. V trimming: 5 bases; J trimming: 11 bases; junction bases outside the gene matches: 12. CDR3 protein: CASSRGQSERAQHF. The CDR3, as DNA: TGTGCCAGCAGTAGGGGACAGTCGGAAAGGGCCCAGCATTTT.

The genes are TRBV6-5 and TRBJ2-5; perhaps TRBD1 as D (6 bases). Germline assignment: CDR1 MNHEY and CDR2 SVGAGI. The CDR3 is 14 amino acids. The V end was cut by 5 bases, the J end by 5 bases, with 15 bases between. This CDR3 is CASSPTGIGETQYF. The CDR3 nucleotides are TGTGCCAGCAGTCCAACAGGGATTGGGGAGACCCAGTACTTC.

V gene TRBV20-1 combines with J gene TRBJ2-1, with D possibly being TRBD1 (6 bases). The germline V gene has CDR1 DFQATT and CDR2 SNEGSKA (reference sequence). Trimming removed 2 bases at V and 6 bases at J, with 17 bases between. This CDR3 contains 15 residues. This CDR3 is CSARFITGHPNEQFF. CDR3 DNA sequence: TGCAGTGCTAGATTCATAACGGGACACCCCAATGAGCAGTTCTTC.

The chain recombines TRBV29-1 with TRBJ2-5, with a tentative D call TRBD2 (5 bases). V was pared by 7 bases and J by 4 bases, with 16 bases between. CDR3 size: 13 residues. Germline V lookup: CDR1 SQVTM, CDR2 ANQGSEA. CDR3 sequence (DNA): TGCAGCGGTTCAGGAGTCGGAGGAGAGACCCAGTACTTC. Translated, it gives CSGSGVGGETQYF.

The chain carries TRBV5-6 and TRBJ2-6; D unresolved. V lost 1 base, J lost 1 base, and 9 bases lay in between. Germline V gives CDR1 SGHDT, CDR2 YYEEEE. This CDR3 comprises 16 residues. The CDR3 here is CASSLPSFSGANVLTF. In DNA form, the CDR3 reads TGTGCCAGCAGCTTGCCCAGTTTTTCTGGGGCCAACGTCCTGACTTTC.

The V and J genes are TRBV3-1 and TRBJ1-2; 8 positions match TRBD1. The J segment lost 8 bases and the V segment lost 0 bases, leaving 11 bases of the junction unmatched. Germline loops: CDR1 LGHDT, CDR2 YNNKEL (reference sequence). This CDR3 has 16 amino acids. For the CDR3, the DNA is TGTGCCAGCAGCCAAGAGGGTTCGCAGGGGGCATCGGGCTACACCTTC. Protein: CASSQEGSQGASGYTF.